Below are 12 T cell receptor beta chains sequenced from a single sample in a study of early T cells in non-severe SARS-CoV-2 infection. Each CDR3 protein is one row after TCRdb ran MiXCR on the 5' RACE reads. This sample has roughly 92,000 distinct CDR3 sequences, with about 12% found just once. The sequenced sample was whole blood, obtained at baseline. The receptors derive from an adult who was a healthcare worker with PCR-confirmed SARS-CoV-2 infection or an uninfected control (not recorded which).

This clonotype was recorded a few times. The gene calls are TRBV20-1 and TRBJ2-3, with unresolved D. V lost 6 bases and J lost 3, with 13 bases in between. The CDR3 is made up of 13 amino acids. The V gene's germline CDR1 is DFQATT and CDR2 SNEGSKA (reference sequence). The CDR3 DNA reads TGCAGTGCGAGCTTCTTCAGGACAGATACGCAGTATTTT. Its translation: CSASFFRTDTQYF.

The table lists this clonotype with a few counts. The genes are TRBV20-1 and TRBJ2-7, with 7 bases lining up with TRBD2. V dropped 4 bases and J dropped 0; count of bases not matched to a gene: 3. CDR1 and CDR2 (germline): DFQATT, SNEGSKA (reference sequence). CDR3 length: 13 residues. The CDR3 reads CSATSGGSYEQYF. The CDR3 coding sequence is TGCAGTGCTACTAGCGGAGGCTCCTACGAGCAGTACTTC.

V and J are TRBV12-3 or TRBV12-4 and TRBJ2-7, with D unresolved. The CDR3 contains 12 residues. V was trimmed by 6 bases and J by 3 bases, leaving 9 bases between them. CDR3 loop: CASSSPLYEQYF. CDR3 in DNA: TGTGCCAGCAGCTCTCCTCTCTACGAGCAGTACTTC.

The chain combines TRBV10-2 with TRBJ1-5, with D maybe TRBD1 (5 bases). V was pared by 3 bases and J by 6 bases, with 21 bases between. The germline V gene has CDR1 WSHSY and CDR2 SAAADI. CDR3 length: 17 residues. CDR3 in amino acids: CASSDLNVRGLGQPQHF. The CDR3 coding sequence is TGCGCCAGCAGTGATCTTAACGTGAGGGGCTTGGGTCAGCCCCAGCATTTT.

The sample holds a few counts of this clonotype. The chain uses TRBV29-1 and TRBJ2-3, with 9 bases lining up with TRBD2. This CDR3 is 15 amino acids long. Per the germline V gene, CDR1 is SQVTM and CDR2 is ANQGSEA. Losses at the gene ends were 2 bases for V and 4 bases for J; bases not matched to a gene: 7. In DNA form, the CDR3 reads TGCAGCGTTGAAAGGGCGGGAGGGCCCTCAGATACGCAGTATTTT. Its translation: CSVERAGGPSDTQYF.

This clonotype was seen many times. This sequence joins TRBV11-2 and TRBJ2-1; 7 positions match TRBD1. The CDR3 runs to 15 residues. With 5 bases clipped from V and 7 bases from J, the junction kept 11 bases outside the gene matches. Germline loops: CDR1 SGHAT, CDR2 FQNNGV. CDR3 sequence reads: CASSPRQGGGNEQFF. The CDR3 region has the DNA TGTGCCAGCAGCCCCCGACAGGGTGGGGGAAATGAGCAGTTCTTC.

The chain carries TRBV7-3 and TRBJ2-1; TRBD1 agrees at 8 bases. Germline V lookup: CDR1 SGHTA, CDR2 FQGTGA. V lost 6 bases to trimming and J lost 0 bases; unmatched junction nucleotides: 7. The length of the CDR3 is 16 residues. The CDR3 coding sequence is TGTGCCAGCAGTCTTAGACAGGGGAGCTCCTACAATGAGCAGTTCTTC. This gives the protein CASSLRQGSSYNEQFF.

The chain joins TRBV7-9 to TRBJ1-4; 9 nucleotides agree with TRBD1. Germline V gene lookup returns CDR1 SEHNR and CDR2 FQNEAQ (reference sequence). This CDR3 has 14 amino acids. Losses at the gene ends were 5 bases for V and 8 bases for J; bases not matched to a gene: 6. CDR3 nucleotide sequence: TGTGCCAGCAGCCGTACAGGGGGCGGAGAAAAACTGTTTTTT. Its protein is CASSRTGGGEKLFF.

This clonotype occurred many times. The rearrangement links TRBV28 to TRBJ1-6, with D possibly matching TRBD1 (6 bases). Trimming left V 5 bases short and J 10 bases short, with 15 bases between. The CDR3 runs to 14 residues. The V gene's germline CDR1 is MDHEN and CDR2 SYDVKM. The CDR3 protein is CASSTAGARSPLHF. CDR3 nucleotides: TGTGCCAGCAGTACTGCAGGGGCGCGATCACCCCTCCACTTT.

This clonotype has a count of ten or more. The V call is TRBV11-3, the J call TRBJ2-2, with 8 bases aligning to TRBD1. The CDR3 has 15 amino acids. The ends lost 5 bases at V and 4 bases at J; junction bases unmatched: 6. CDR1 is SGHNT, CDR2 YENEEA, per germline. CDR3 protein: CASSTGQGPTGELFF. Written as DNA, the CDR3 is TGTGCCAGCAGCACCGGACAGGGACCCACCGGGGAGCTGTTTTTT. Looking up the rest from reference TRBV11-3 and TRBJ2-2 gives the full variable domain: EAGVVQSPRYKIIEKKQPVAFWCNPISGHNTLYWYLQNLGQGPELLIRYENEEAVDDSQLPKDRFSAERLKGVDSTLKIQPAELGDSAVYLCASSTGQGPTGELFFGEGSRLTVL.

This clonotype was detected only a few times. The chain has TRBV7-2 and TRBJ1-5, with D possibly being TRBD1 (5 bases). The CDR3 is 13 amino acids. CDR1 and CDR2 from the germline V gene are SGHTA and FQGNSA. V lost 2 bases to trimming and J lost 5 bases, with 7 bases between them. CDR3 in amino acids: CASSLWGDQPQHF. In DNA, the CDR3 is TGTGCCAGCAGCTTATGGGGGGATCAGCCCCAGCATTTT.

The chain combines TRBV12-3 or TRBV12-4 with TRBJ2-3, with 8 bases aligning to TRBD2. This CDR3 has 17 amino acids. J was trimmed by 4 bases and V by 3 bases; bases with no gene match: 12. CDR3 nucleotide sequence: TGTGCCAGCAGTTTCCCTCCGGGACTAGAGGCCCCAGATACGCAGTATTTT. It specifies CASSFPPGLEAPDTQYF.